Each of the 2 T cell receptor beta chains below was sequenced from the same sample in a study of CD8 T cells in Susac syndrome (dated by TCRdb to 2018 to 2020). Receptor libraries were prepared by the immunoSEQ multiplex PCR assay. RNA was extracted using the RNeasy kit, and roughly 0.5 to 1 ug of the RNA was reverse transcribed with random hexamers. Using fastp trimming at Q25 and MiXCR clonotype assembly, TCRdb reanalyzed the public sequencing data and kept in-frame beta chains. Entries that share a CDR3 protein sequence are merged under the most common genes and DNA. Recorded for this sample are around 80,000 distinct CDR3 sequences; around 96% of them occurred a single time. The ten top clones hold approximately 0.39% of the sample. The sequencing input was CD8+ T cells from PBMCs. The receptors derive from a human donor with Susac syndrome.

This chain uses TRBV6-1 with TRBJ2-7, with D possibly being TRBD1 (5 bases). The CDR3 covers 17 residues. Trimming removed 7 bases from V and 0 bases from J, with 22 bases in between. In germline, CDR1 is MNHNS, CDR2 SASEGT. In nucleotides, the CDR3 is TGTGCCAGCAAACCTGGGGCAGCGAAGTTATTCTCCTACGAGCAGTACTTC. Residues: CASKPGAAKLFSYEQYF.

V and J are TRBV19 and TRBJ2-2, with D maybe TRBD1 (5 bases). There are 14 residues in the CDR3. Trimming took off 5 bases at V and 4 bases at J, with 11 bases between the two ends. CDR1 is LNHDA, CDR2 SQIVND, per germline (reference sequence). In DNA form, the CDR3 reads TGTGCCAGTAGTCCCGGACATTCCACCGGGGAGCTGTTTTTT. Amino acids: CASSPGHSTGELFF.